Listed below are T cell receptor beta chains from one sample, sequenced in a study of cytotoxic CD8 clonotypes in ibrutinib-treated CLL. Only in-frame clones appear in the TCRdb table, and some are missing; sequencing was by immunoSEQ multiplex PCR. This sample has 160,000 or so clones; roughly 88% occur once, and the top ten carry over 2.5%. Material: PBMCs, obtained at disease progression, from a patient treated with ibrutinib. The receptors were sampled from a human donor with chronic lymphocytic leukemia. Both conserved end residues are part of each CDR3. A D gene is named only where the DNA matches it firmly.

J	V	length	D	CDR3
TRBJ2-7	TRBV5-1	16	TRBD2	CASSLRSSGSVYEQYF
TRBJ2-5	TRBV6-5	12	-	CASSYYRETQYF
TRBJ2-3	TRBV10-3	13	-	CAISETDSDTQYF
TRBJ1-2	TRBV6-6	15	-	CASSYLTVINYGYTF
TRBJ1-3	TRBV7-6	19	-	CASSLPKGKDFLSGNTIYF
TRBJ2-7	TRBV19	11	-	CASRGGYEQYF
TRBJ2-3	TRBV30	14	TRBD2	CAGSSGISTDTQYF
TRBJ2-7	TRBV7-9	13	-	CASSLLTSYEQYF
TRBJ1-2	TRBV5-1	15	-	CASSLDGQRNYGYTF
TRBJ1-1	TRBV4-2	14	-	CASSQDLGNTEAFF
TRBJ2-2	TRBV7-2	16	-	CASSLGGRRLTGELFF
TRBJ1-5	TRBV7-9	15	-	CASSPGGNSNQPQHF
TRBJ2-1	TRBV9	13	-	CASGLFSYNEQFF
TRBJ1-3	TRBV4-2	16	-	CASSLNAVNEGNTIYF
TRBJ1-1	TRBV7-9	12	-	CASSPQNTEAFF
TRBJ2-3	TRBV19	14	-	CASKQAGGADTQYF
TRBJ2-7	TRBV27	16	TRBD1	CASRSLSKGAIGEQYF
TRBJ2-1	TRBV15	15	TRBD1	CATSRDRQGYNEQFF
TRBJ1-4	TRBV11-2	16	-	CASSLRTQGFSEKLFF
TRBJ2-7	TRBV4-3	15	TRBD2	CASSLSGSSSYEQYF
TRBJ1-1	TRBV18	13	-	CASSRDGKTEAFF
TRBJ2-5	TRBV30	15	-	CAWSDDFGVGETQYF
TRBJ1-5	TRBV7-9	17	-	CASSLGPGGVSNQPQHF
TRBJ2-1	TRBV11-2	13	TRBD2	CASSLATTSDIVF
TRBJ2-7	TRBV7-2	13	TRBD2	CASSLGRGSEQYF
TRBJ2-7	TRBV14	15	TRBD2	CASSPPGLAGREQYF
TRBJ2-7	TRBV5-4	14	TRBD2	CASSFVREGPEQYF
TRBJ2-6	TRBV19	18	-	CASSIYLVRGAGANVLTF
TRBJ2-7	TRBV6-6	14	-	CASSSGVVLSEQYF
TRBJ1-2	TRBV5-6	16	-	CASSFVWIEASYGYTF
TRBJ2-1	TRBV6-1	11	-	CASSETGRGVF
TRBJ1-2	TRBV4-2	12	-	CASTDSRDGYTF
TRBJ2-7	TRBV2	16	-	CASRATRKYISYEQYF
TRBJ2-6	TRBV18	13	-	CASSRDGANVLTF
TRBJ2-1	TRBV18	16	-	CASSLTQTGSYNEQFF
TRBJ2-5	TRBV7-2	14	TRBD2	CASQLQAAGGTQYF
TRBJ1-2	TRBV25-1	12	-	CASSERVRGYTF
TRBJ2-3	TRBV30	13	-	CAFSGTESITQYF
TRBJ2-1	TRBV10-1	18	-	CASSGRTGGISGREEQFF
TRBJ2-3	TRBV2	15	TRBD1	CATKQHRGGTDTQYF
TRBJ1-5	TRBV19	12	-	CASSIVRQPQHF
TRBJ1-3	TRBV9	16	-	CASSVVGGLSGNTIYF
TRBJ1-1	TRBV2	15	-	CASRPRATSNTEAFF
TRBJ1-4	TRBV11-2	16	TRBD1	CASSLVGTGRNEKLFF
TRBJ2-3	TRBV5-1	15	-	CASTLDSMSTDTQYF
TRBJ2-1	TRBV7-3	16	TRBD2	CASSFQLAGGLAEQFF
TRBJ1-1	TRBV15	14	-	CATTVGPLFPEAFF
TRBJ2-6	TRBV9	16	-	CASSVAGSSGANVLTF
TRBJ2-3	TRBV7-9	14	-	CASSPTASTDTQYF
TRBJ1-5	TRBV6-1	12	-	CASSKSNQPQHF
TRBJ1-5	TRBV18	12	-	CASSPGDQPQHF
TRBJ1-5	TRBV7-9	17	TRBD1	CASSLAGGTGSIQPQHF
TRBJ2-3	TRBV11-2	16	-	CASSLAAFTRTDTQYF
TRBJ2-1	TRBV5-8	18	TRBD2	CASSLKGLAGGRRGEQFF
TRBJ1-2	TRBV5-1	13	-	CASSPDSNYGYTF
TRBJ1-3	TRBV9	14	TRBD1	CASTGGPSGNTIYF
TRBJ1-2	TRBV6-1	13	-	CASSESGDYGYTF
TRBJ1-1	TRBV28	17	TRBD1	CASSSILRQGRNTEAFF
TRBJ2-4	TRBV19	16	TRBD1	CASSIGDRLAKNIQYF